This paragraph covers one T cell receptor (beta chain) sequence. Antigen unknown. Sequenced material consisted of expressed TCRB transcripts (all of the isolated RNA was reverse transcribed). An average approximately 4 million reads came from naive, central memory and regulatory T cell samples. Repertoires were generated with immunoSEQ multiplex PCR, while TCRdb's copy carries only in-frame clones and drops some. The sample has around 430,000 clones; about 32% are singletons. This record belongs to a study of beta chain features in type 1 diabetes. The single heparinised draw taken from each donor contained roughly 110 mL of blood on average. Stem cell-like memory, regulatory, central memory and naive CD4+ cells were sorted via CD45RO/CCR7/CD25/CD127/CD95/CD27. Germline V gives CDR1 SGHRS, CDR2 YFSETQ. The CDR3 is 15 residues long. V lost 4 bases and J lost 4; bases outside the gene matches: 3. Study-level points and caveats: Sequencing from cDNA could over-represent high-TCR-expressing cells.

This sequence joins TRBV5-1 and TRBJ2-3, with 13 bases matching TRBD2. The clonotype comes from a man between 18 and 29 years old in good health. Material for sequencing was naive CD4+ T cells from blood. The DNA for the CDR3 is TGCGCCAGCAGCGGACTAGCGGGAGACGCAGATACGCAGTATTTT. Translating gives CASSGLAGDADTQYF.